This TCR beta chain was captured in a study of blood T cell repertoires in COVID-19. Study background: Material from acute and convalescent COVID-19 was sourced from the United States, Italy and Spain.

The assay was immunoSEQ multiplex PCR, and TCRdb's table has in-frame clones only and misses some. The sample lists 200,000 to 250,000 clones; around 82% were seen once. CDR1 and CDR2 (germline): MGHRA, YSYEKL. V dropped 6 bases and J dropped 7; count of bases not matched to a gene: 7. The CDR3 has 15 amino acids. This clone was observed a few times. The material sequenced was peripheral blood. This chain links TRBV4-1 with TRBJ2-1, with TRBD2 matching 12 bases. The sequence was collected from a woman between 65 and 79 years old with acute or convalescent COVID-19. As DNA, the CDR3 is TGCGCCAGCAGTCCGACTAGCGGGAGAAGGAATGAGCAGTTCTTC. Protein sequence: CASSPTSGRRNEQFF.